The source of this T cell receptor beta chain is a study of blood T cell repertoires in COVID-19. Study-wide background: Spain, Italy and the United States supplied samples that represented acute and convalescent COVID-19. Sources were T cells, B-cell-depleted T cells, or PBMCs; the material itself was cDNA or gDNA.

Methods used by the authors: The authors estimated nucleated cell counts from reference gene primer amplification. Sequenced by immunoSEQ multiplex PCR; TCRdb stores in-frame clones only, minus some. V and J calls and clone size are copied from that table; D and trimming were computed from the DNA. The data hold 30,000 to 35,000 clones, with approximately 83% observed a single time. Germline loops: CDR1 SNHLY, CDR2 FYNNEI. Trimming removed 4 bases from V and 4 bases from J, with 7 bases in between. The CDR3 contains 13 residues. What was sequenced was peripheral blood. The receptor was isolated from a man aged 50 or older with acute or convalescent COVID-19. This chain uses TRBV2 with TRBJ2-2; D gene ambiguous. As DNA, the CDR3 is TGTGCCAGCAGTGCCCTTCTCACCGGGGAGCTGTTTTTT. Translated, it gives CASSALLTGELFF.